This TCR beta chain was profiled in a study of T cells in localized non-small cell lung cancer. Findings and limits, study-wide: Appearing in adjacent lung were a median roughly 59 of the top 100 tumor clones. Greater T cell density in blood accompanied longer overall survival. Without multi-region sequencing, intratumor heterogeneity could not be excluded. Uninvolved neighboring lung showed the greatest T cell clonality, exceeding tumor.

Clones were read by immunoSEQ multiplex PCR, and TCRdb kept only the in-frame ones, dropping some. The sample lists roughly 72,000 clones, 86% seen once, with roughly 22% in the top ten. The CDR3 totals 13 residues. The trim removed 7 bases at V and 7 bases at J, leaving 4 bases unmatched. CDR1 and CDR2 from the germline V gene are MRHNA and SNTAGT. Notes on this clone: Its antigen is currently unknown.

The chain has TRBV6-4 and TRBJ1-2; 12 bases match TRBD1. This specimen was peripheral blood, taken before any cancer treatment. The source is an older male donor with stage III squamous cell lung carcinoma. The CDR3: CASKGQGAFGYTF. CDR3 sequence (DNA): TGTGCCAGCAAGGGACAGGGGGCATTTGGCTACACCTTC.